The rows below give T cell receptor beta chains drawn from one sample of a study of T-cell memory formation after mild COVID-19. TCRdb called the 5' RACE reads again in MiXCR, with one record for every CDR3 protein. Of under 150,000 distinct CDR3 sequences in the sample, about 20% were seen once. The sequenced sample consisted of PBMCs or a T cell subset sorted from them (not recorded which). The receptors were gathered from a man aged 18 to 29 who had mild COVID-19 (a few samples of this study predate the infection). Cell type and time point are not known. Each CDR3 is given with its conserved first and last residue. The D gene is left open where the match is weak. Not every row has a clone size; where given, it reads once, few, many or a size class.

CDR3: CASSLAQVGPNYGYTF; DNA: TGCGCCAGCAGCTTGGCCCAGGTAGGGCCCAACTATGGCTACACCTTC; size: many; V: TRBV5-1; D: -; J: TRBJ1-2
CDR3: CASSLGPREEETQYF; DNA: TGTGCCAGCAGCTTGGGTCCCCGGGAGGAAGAGACCCAGTACTTC; size: few; V: TRBV11-1; D: TRBD2; J: TRBJ2-5
CDR3: CASSRPGYYEQYF; DNA: TGTGCCAGCAGTAGACCAGGGTACTACGAGCAGTACTTC; size: -; V: TRBV6-5; D: -; J: TRBJ2-7
CDR3: CSAPGGTEAFF; DNA: TGCAGTGCTCCAGGGGGCACTGAAGCTTTCTTT; size: few; V: TRBV20-1; D: TRBD1; J: TRBJ1-1
CDR3: CASRTSDTQYF; DNA: TGTGCCAGCAGAACGTCAGATACGCAGTATTTT; size: few; V: TRBV7-9; D: -; J: TRBJ2-3
CDR3: CASSRTGGLEKLFF; DNA: TGTGCCAGCAGTCGGACAGGGGGCCTTGAAAAACTGTTTTTT; size: few; V: TRBV6-5; D: TRBD1; J: TRBJ1-4
CDR3: CASSLAGASGLPQYF; DNA: TGTGCCAGCAGCTTAGCCGGGGCTAGCGGTTTGCCCCAGTACTTC; size: few; V: TRBV7-8; D: TRBD2; J: TRBJ2-5
CDR3: CASSLTGSPDTQYF; DNA: TGTGCCAGCAGCTTAACGGGGTCCCCAGATACGCAGTATTTT; size: few; V: TRBV13; D: -; J: TRBJ2-3
CDR3: CATSRTGLNEQFF; DNA: TGTGCCACCAGTCGGACGGGGCTCAATGAGCAGTTCTTC; size: -; V: TRBV24-1; D: -; J: TRBJ2-1
CDR3: CAISESIGFAETQYF; DNA: TGTGCCATCAGTGAGTCGATCGGTTTTGCGGAGACCCAGTACTTC; size: -; V: TRBV10-3; D: -; J: TRBJ2-5
CDR3: CASMNSYNEQFF; DNA: TGCGCCAGCATGAACTCCTACAATGAGCAGTTCTTC; size: -; V: TRBV5-1; D: -; J: TRBJ2-1